This T cell receptor beta chain was identified in a study of yellow fever vaccine responses in identical twins. The CDR3 sequence is 15 residues long. Germline CDR1 is MNHNS and CDR2 is SASEGT. V was clipped by 6 bases and J by 0 bases, with 15 bases between them. On this clonotype: Antigen: not known.

TCRdb independently ran MiXCR on the RT-PCR reads; one entry per CDR3 protein. The profile covers 20,000 or so distinct CDR3 sequences, with over 65% appearing a single time and about 2.4% taken by the ten largest. Study findings and constraints: As reported, the vaccine T cell response of twins seemed partly convergent and partly personalized.

This TCR was recovered from a woman younger than 35 who received the yellow fever vaccine. V gene TRBV6-1 combines with J gene TRBJ2-7; D is perhaps TRBD2 (6 bases). Sequenced material: T cells from blood (PBMCs), unsorted or a sorted subset (not recorded which), taken before or after yellow fever vaccination (not recorded which). CDR3 in DNA: TGTGCCAGCAGGGCCTCGGCGGGAAACTCCTACGAGCAGTACTTC. This encodes CASRASAGNSYEQYF.